The sequence of this T cell receptor beta chain was determined in a study of control samples from healthy donors and cancer patients (dated by TCRdb to about 2020). The library was generated by the immunoSEQ multiplex PCR assay. Drawn from immuneACCESS, this table holds only the in-frame rearrangements with V and J called that TCRdb kept. Clones are partly lost; checked studies trace under half to an unresolved V gene and leave the rest unexplained. In all, the sample holds about 160,000 clones, and approximately 94% of those were seen once. Of the sample, around 8% falls within the top ten clones. This clone was observed a single time. Its cognate antigen has yet to be identified. Base-call qualities are not available, and no considerably larger clone is one nucleotide away. The germline V and J ends show losses of 3 bases and 8 bases respectively, and no gene match explains 6 bases of the junction. The germline V gene (reference sequence) yields MNHEY for CDR1 and SMNVEV for CDR2. From the cysteine through the phenylalanine, the CDR3 covers 14 amino acids. The CDR3 DNA has 42 bases and is translated from base 1.

Sequenced input: blood. The receptor chain draws on TRBV27 and TRBJ2-1; 8 bases in between match TRBD2. The receptor was derived from a woman aged 40 to 50 in good health. The nucleotides are TGTGCCAGCAGTTTTACAGCGGGAGTGGATGAGCAGTTCTTC. Translated, this is CASSFTAGVDEQFF.